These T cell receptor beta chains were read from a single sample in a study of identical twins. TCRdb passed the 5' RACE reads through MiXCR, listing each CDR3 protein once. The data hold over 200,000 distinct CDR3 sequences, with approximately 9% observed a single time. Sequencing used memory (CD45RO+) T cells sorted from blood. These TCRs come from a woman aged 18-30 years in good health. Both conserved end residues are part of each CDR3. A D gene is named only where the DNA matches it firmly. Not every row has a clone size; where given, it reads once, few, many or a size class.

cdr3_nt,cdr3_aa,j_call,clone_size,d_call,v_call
TGCGCCAGCAGCTTAGGTGGGACAGGGTTCACCCACGAGCAGTACTTC,CASSLGGTGFTHEQYF,TRBJ2-7,many,TRBD1,TRBV5-1
TGTGCCATCAGTGAGTCGGGTGACAGGAGGGGCACAGATACGCAGTATTTT,CAISESGDRRGTDTQYF,TRBJ2-3,few,NA,TRBV10-3
TGTGCCAGCTCACTGGGACAGGGGGCCTTGGCCACTGAAGCTTTCTTT,CASSLGQGALATEAFF,TRBJ1-1,NA,TRBD1,TRBV18
TGTGCCAGCAGCAATGGGATGTCCTACAATGAGCAGTTCTTC,CASSNGMSYNEQFF,TRBJ2-1,NA,NA,TRBV21-1
TGCGCCACCTTGGACGGCGTCTACGAGCAGTACTTC,CATLDGVYEQYF,TRBJ2-7,few,NA,TRBV10-2
TGCAGTGCTTCTTCTAGGGGTCGGGAGACCCAGTACTTC,CSASSRGRETQYF,TRBJ2-5,NA,NA,TRBV20-1
TGCAGCGTTCCGACAGGGGAGAGATACGGCTACACCTTC,CSVPTGERYGYTF,TRBJ1-2,few,TRBD1,TRBV29-1
TGTGCCAGCAGCCAAGATGCCCTGTCGGGGGAGTCTCTTAGCACAGATACGCAGTATTTT,CASSQDALSGESLSTDTQYF,TRBJ2-3,NA,NA,TRBV4-2
TGCAGTGCTAGAGTCCCGACAGAGAACACTGAAGCTTTCTTT,CSARVPTENTEAFF,TRBJ1-1,NA,NA,TRBV20-1
TGCGCCAGCAGTCGTTATCTAGCGGGAGGGGGGTACAATGAGCAGTTCTTC,CASSRYLAGGGYNEQFF,TRBJ2-1,NA,TRBD2,TRBV4-3
TGTGCCAGCAGCTTAGAGACAGACTATGGCTACACCTTC,CASSLETDYGYTF,TRBJ1-2,NA,NA,TRBV7-6
TGTGCCAGCAGCTTAGAACTAGCGGGGTACAATGAGCAGTTCTTC,CASSLELAGYNEQFF,TRBJ2-1,many,TRBD2,TRBV7-2